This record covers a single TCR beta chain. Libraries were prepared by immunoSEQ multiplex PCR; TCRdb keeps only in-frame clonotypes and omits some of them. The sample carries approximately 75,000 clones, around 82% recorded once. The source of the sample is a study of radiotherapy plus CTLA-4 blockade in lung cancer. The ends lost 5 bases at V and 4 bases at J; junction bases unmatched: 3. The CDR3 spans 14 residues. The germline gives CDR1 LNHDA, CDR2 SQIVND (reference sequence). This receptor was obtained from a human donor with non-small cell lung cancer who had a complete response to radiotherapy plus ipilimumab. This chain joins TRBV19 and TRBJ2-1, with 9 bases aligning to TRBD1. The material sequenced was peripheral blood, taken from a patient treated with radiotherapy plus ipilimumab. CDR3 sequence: CASSRDRVYNEQFF. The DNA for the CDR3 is TGTGCCAGTAGTCGGGACAGGGTATACAATGAGCAGTTCTTC.